The next 24 T cell receptor beta chains were all read from a single sample in a study of shared clonotypes between healthy human individuals (dated by TCRdb to the early 2020s). The library was built by means of the immunoSEQ multiplex PCR assay. This immuneACCESS table, as held by TCRdb, lists in-frame sequences with V and J called but not all clones. Of the missing ones, under half trace to an unresolved V gene in checked studies; the others have no known cause. The sample table records about 450,000 clones; 75% to 85% of these occur just once. Clones ranked in the top ten supply less than 15% of the sample. The sample was PBMCs. These receptors were collected from a woman in her thirties or forties in good health. Some clones in this sample may be carry-over from other donors' samples.

This clone was counted a single time. The J gene is TRBJ2-1, the V gene TRBV5-1; D is unresolved. From germline, CDR1 is SGHRS and CDR2 YFSETQ. V was clipped by 0 bases and J by 10 bases, with 8 bases between them. The CDR3 covers 12 residues. Here the CDR3 DNA reads TGCGCCAGCAGCTTGGTAATGGGCGAGCAGTTCTTC. Protein sequence: CASSLVMGEQFF.

As concerns this clone: A read error is possible here, since a much larger clone lies one base away. Other DNA sequences in the same sample also yield this CDR3. V gene TRBV2 combines with J gene TRBJ2-7; 10 nucleotides agree with TRBD1. The length of the CDR3 is 13 residues. Germline CDR1 SNHLY, CDR2 FYNNEI. Written as DNA, the CDR3 is TGCGCCAGCAGTCGGGACAGGGGCGGCGAGCAGTACTTC. Amino acid sequence: CASSRDRGGEQYF.

Only a few counts were recorded for this clone. The V and J genes are TRBV29-1 and TRBJ2-5; D perhaps matches TRBD1 (6 bases). CDR1 and CDR2 (germline): SQVTM, ANQGSEA. The CDR3 is made up of 11 amino acids. Trimming removed 4 bases at V and 5 bases at J, with 8 bases between. CDR3 residues: CSVGGGETQYF. The CDR3 DNA sequence: TGCAGCGTTGGAGGGGGTGAGACCCAGTACTTC.

This clone occurred once. The genes are TRBV28 and TRBJ2-7; unclear D gene. The V end lost 6 bases, the J end lost 3 bases, and 15 bases lay between the germline ends. Germline CDR1 MDHEN, CDR2 SYDVKM. The CDR3 length is 14 residues. The CDR3 DNA reads TGTGCCAGCAGCCCTATCTCGGGCTTCTACGAGCAGTACTTC. Amino acid sequence: CASSPISGFYEQYF.

This clone showed up just once. CDR3 sequence reads: CASSPPGGFFDEQFF. The CDR3 DNA follows: TGTGCCAGCAGCCCGCCGGGAGGGTTTTTCGATGAGCAGTTCTTC. The chain recombines TRBV7-9 with TRBJ2-1; 8 bases fit TRBD2. The germline CDR1 and CDR2 sequences are SEHNR and FQNEAQ (reference sequence). The CDR3 extends over 15 amino acids. The trim removed 5 bases at V and 8 bases at J, leaving 11 bases unmatched.

This chain links TRBV2 with TRBJ2-5; D is unclear. This CDR3 region has 15 residues. Trimming took 0 bases from V and 4 from J, leaving 12 bases between them. Germline assignment: CDR1 SNHLY and CDR2 FYNNEI. The chain's CDR3 is CASSEARHARETQYF. CDR3 in DNA: TGTGCCAGCAGTGAAGCGAGGCATGCCCGAGAGACCCAGTACTTC.

The table lists this clone with a few counts. V is TRBV7-7 and J is TRBJ2-1; no clear D gene. V was clipped by 5 bases and J by 10 bases, with 15 bases between them. The germline gives CDR1 SSHAT, CDR2 FNYEAQ (reference sequence). This CDR3 is built from 13 residues. The CDR3: CASSPHIAEEQFF. The CDR3 DNA sequence: TGTGCCAGCAGCCCTCATATAGCCGAGGAGCAGTTCTTC. The variable domain in full, with the rest retrieved from reference TRBV7-7 and TRBJ2-1, is GAGVSQSPRYKVTKRGQDVTLRCDPISSHATLYWYQQALGQGPEFLTYFNYEAQPDKSGLPSDRFSAERPEGSISTLTIQRTEQRDSAMYRCASSPHIAEEQFFGPGTRLTVL.

The genes are TRBV5-1 and TRBJ2-3; D is unclear. Between the trimmed V and J ends, which lost 5 bases and 0 bases, there was a span of 7 bases. Germline CDR1 is SGHRS and CDR2 is YFSETQ. The CDR3 is 13 amino acids. The CDR3 spells CASSHPSTDTQYF. The CDR3 nucleotides read TGCGCCAGCAGTCACCCTAGCACAGATACGCAGTATTTT. Based on the CDR3 plus reference TRBV5-1 and TRBJ2-3, the full variable domain is KAGVTQTPRYLIKTRGQQVTLSCSPISGHRSVSWYQQTPGQGLQFLFEYFSETQRNKGNFPGRFSGRQFSNSRSEMNVSTLELGDSALYLCASSHPSTDTQYFGPGTRLTVL.

The chain links TRBV7-2 to TRBJ1-5; 10 bases are a match to TRBD1. The CDR3 sequence is 15 residues long. The germline gives CDR1 SGHTA, CDR2 FQGNSA. Losses at the gene ends were 5 bases for V and 11 bases for J; bases not matched to a gene: 12. CDR3 protein: CASSPRGQGGATQHF. Here the CDR3 DNA reads TGTGCCAGCAGCCCCAGAGGACAGGGGGGGGCGACCCAGCATTTT.

In this sample, this clone turned up once. This sequence joins TRBV13 and TRBJ2-7, with TRBD1 matching over 9 bases. Unmatched junction bases numbered 6, after V lost 6 bases and J lost 3 bases. The CDR3 contains 14 residues. Germline V gene sequence: CDR1 PRHDT, CDR2 FYEKMQ (reference sequence). CDR3 sequence reads: CASSSGQGHYEQYF. The DNA of the CDR3 is TGTGCCAGCAGTTCGGGACAGGGCCACTACGAGCAGTACTTC.

Concerning this clone: At the DNA level, this CDR3 is encoded by other sequences in the same sample as well. The CDR3 bases are TGTGCCAGCTCACCACTAGCGGGAGGAGCCTACGAGCAGTACTTC. Protein sequence: CASSPLAGGAYEQYF. The genes are TRBV18 and TRBJ2-7; 10 nucleotides line up with TRBD2. The V segment lost 1 base and the J segment 2 bases; nucleotides outside the gene matches: 2. Germline-derived CDR1 and CDR2 are KGHSH and LQKENI. The CDR3 has 15 amino acids.

The chain recombines TRBV5-1 with TRBJ1-1; TRBD1 matches 7 bases. V was clipped by 5 bases and J by 7 bases; unmatched bases: 2. Germline V CDR1 and CDR2: SGHRS, YFSETQ. The CDR3 has 11 residues. CDR3 sequence (DNA): TGCGCCAGCAGTCGGGACAGTGAAGCTTTCTTT. Residues: CASSRDSEAFF.

The rearrangement uses TRBV10-1 and TRBJ2-7; 9 bases are shared with TRBD1. CDR1 is WNHNN and CDR2 is SYGVQD in the germline V gene (reference sequence). With V trimmed by 8 bases and J by 3 bases, 11 bases remained unmatched. The CDR3 spans 15 residues. The CDR3 loop reads CASPGTGKGNYEQYF. DNA for the CDR3: TGCGCCAGCCCTGGGACAGGGAAGGGGAACTACGAGCAGTACTTC.

V is TRBV4-3 and J is TRBJ2-5; D perhaps matches TRBD1 (6 bases). V lost 0 bases and J 6 bases, leaving 17 bases between the germline ends. The germline gives CDR1 LGHNA, CDR2 YSLEER. The CDR3 extends over 16 amino acids. The DNA of the CDR3 is TGCGCCAGCAGCCAAGATAGGGCAGGGGTTGGGAAGACCCAGTACTTC. Protein sequence: CASSQDRAGVGKTQYF.

The rearrangement uses TRBV9 and TRBJ2-5; 10 bases match TRBD2. V lost 4 bases and J lost 9; bases outside the gene matches: 15. The CDR3 is 16 residues long. The V gene's germline CDR1 is SGDLS and CDR2 YYNGEE. CDR3 DNA sequence: TGTGCCAGCAGCCCGGCTAGCGGGAGTCAGATAGGGTCCCAGTACTTC. Amino acid sequence: CASSPASGSQIGSQYF.

The V call is TRBV11-2, the J call TRBJ1-3, with 8 nucleotides matching TRBD1. V gave up 5 bases and J gave up 4 bases; unmatched junction bases: 7. There are 15 residues in the CDR3. Germline CDR1 and CDR2: SGHAT and FQNNGV. This CDR3 reads CASSAGTGYGNTIYF. The CDR3 nucleotides are TGTGCCAGCAGCGCCGGGACAGGCTACGGAAACACCATATATTTT.

The chain employs TRBV4-1 and TRBJ2-7; D perhaps matches TRBD1 (6 bases). Trimming stripped 2 bases from V and 2 bases from J, with 19 bases between. Per the germline V gene, CDR1 is MGHRA and CDR2 is YSYEKL. The CDR3 is 17 amino acids. This chain's CDR3 is CASSQLGMGQGTYEQYF. CDR3 in DNA: TGCGCCAGCAGCCAACTGGGAATGGGCCAGGGGACCTACGAGCAGTACTTC.

V is TRBV6-5 and J is TRBJ2-1; TRBD2 agrees at 8 bases. V shed 5 bases and J 6 bases; nucleotides not matched to a gene: 9. In germline, CDR1 is MNHEY, CDR2 SVGAGI. This CDR3 region has 15 residues. CDR3 DNA: TGTGCCAGCAGTAACCGACTAGCGAGTTTCAATGAGCAGTTCTTC. It yields the protein CASSNRLASFNEQFF.

The rearrangement uses TRBV7-2 and TRBJ2-1, with 11 positions matching TRBD2. This CDR3 has 14 residues. V shed 5 bases, J shed 10 bases, and the junction held 7 bases outside the gene matches. Germline-derived CDR1 and CDR2 are SGHTA and FQGNSA. The CDR3 DNA is TGTGCCAGCAGCCCCTACCTAGCGGGAGGAGAGCAGTTCTTC. It encodes CASSPYLAGGEQFF.

The CDR3 here is CASSPSGRNYKTTYNEQFF. In DNA, the CDR3 is TGTGCCAGCTCACCGAGCGGGAGAAACTACAAAACCACCTACAATGAGCAGTTCTTC. The J gene is TRBJ2-1, the V gene TRBV18; 8 bases are a match to TRBD2. The V gene's germline CDR1 is KGHSH and CDR2 LQKENI. The V gene end was trimmed by 3 bases and the J gene end by 2 bases; junction bases not matched to a gene: 15. The CDR3 is made up of 19 amino acids.

The chain carries TRBV5-1 and TRBJ2-7; D perhaps matches TRBD2 (6 bases). The CDR3 is made up of 15 amino acids. Between the trimmed V and J ends, which lost 4 bases and 2 bases, there was a span of 16 bases. Germline lookup yields CDR1 SGHRS and CDR2 YFSETQ. CDR3 in DNA: TGCGCCAGCAGCGGGCCGGGACTTCAAGCCTACGAGCAGTACTTC. It codes for CASSGPGLQAYEQYF.

The V gene is TRBV6-1, the J gene TRBJ2-7, with TRBD1 matching over 7 bases. The germline CDR1 and CDR2 sequences are MNHNS and SASEGT. V lost 10 bases and J lost 3; bases outside the gene matches: 12. CDR3 length equals 14 residues. CDR3 in amino acids: CATGLTGAHYEQYF. For the CDR3, the DNA is TGTGCCACCGGCCTAACAGGGGCTCACTACGAGCAGTACTTC.

This clone showed up just once. This chain uses TRBV25-1 with TRBJ2-5; 9 positions match TRBD1. Germline V gene lookup returns CDR1 MGHDK and CDR2 SYGVNS. This CDR3 spans 14 amino acids. V gave up 4 bases and J gave up 5 bases; unmatched junction bases: 5. The CDR3 spells CASSGTGAVETQYF. The CDR3 DNA follows: TGTGCCAGCAGTGGGACAGGGGCGGTGGAGACCCAGTACTTC.

To note about this clone: At the DNA level, this CDR3 is encoded by other sequences in the same sample as well. This chain links TRBV9 with TRBJ1-3, with unresolved D. The CDR3 is made up of 14 amino acids. Deletions cut 2 bases from V and 1 base from J, with 7 bases between. Germline V gene data show CDR1 as SGDLS and CDR2 as YYNGEE. The CDR3, as DNA: TGTGCCAGCAGCGTTGAGGGTTCTGGAAACACCATATATTTT. Translated, it gives CASSVEGSGNTIYF.